These 21 T cell receptor beta chains share one sample of origin, sequenced in a study of blood T cell repertoires in COVID-19 (TCRdb year 2020). Library preparation employed the immunoSEQ multiplex PCR assay. TCRdb obtained this table from immuneACCESS and retained in-frame rearrangements with V and J assigned. These tables miss some clones; where compared with another copy, unresolved V genes account for less than half of the shortfall, and the remainder is unexplained. This sample is represented by 250,000 or so clones; roughly 85% of them were singletons. Approximately 11% of the sample goes to the ten largest clones. Sequencing used PBMCs or T cells enriched from blood (not recorded which). These receptors were taken from a man aged 25 to 45 who had recovered from COVID-19.

The CDR3 DNA is TGTGCCAGCAGCTCCCAGGCCGATACTAGCGGGGGCATGAGAGATACGCAGTATTTT. Its protein product is CASSSQADTSGGMRDTQYF. The V call is TRBV11-3, the J call TRBJ2-3, with TRBD2 identical over 11 bases. Looked up from germline, CDR1 is SGHNT and CDR2 is YENEEA. After removal of 4 bases from V and 5 bases from J, the junction contained 17 bases not matched to a gene. This CDR3 is 19 amino acids long.

This chain joins TRBV20-1 and TRBJ1-1, with D uncertain. Germline CDR1 DFQATT, CDR2 SNEGSKA (reference sequence). The V end was cut by 3 bases, the J end by 10 bases, with 15 bases between. This CDR3 contains 12 residues. The CDR3 reads CSASNADPGAFF. DNA for the CDR3: TGCAGTGCTAGTAATGCAGACCCAGGAGCTTTCTTT.

J is TRBJ1-1 and V is TRBV6-1; 7 bases are a match to TRBD1. Trimming took 1 base from V and 5 from J; bases not matched to a gene: 10. CDR3 length equals 16 residues. CDR1 MNHNS and CDR2 SASEGT come from the germline V gene. Here the CDR3 DNA reads TGTGCCAGCAGTGAAGGGGGCGACAGGGCTAAGACTGAAGCTTTCTTT. Translated: CASSEGGDRAKTEAFF.

The chain joins TRBV18 to TRBJ1-1; D ambiguous. Germline assignment: CDR1 KGHSH and CDR2 LQKENI. The ends were cut back, 2 bases at V and 0 bases at J, with 10 bases in the middle. The CDR3 is 15 residues long. CDR3 coding DNA: TGTGCCAGCTCACCAGGCGAGGGTGTGAACACTGAAGCTTTCTTT. This codes for CASSPGEGVNTEAFF.

V usage is TRBV6-5 and J usage is TRBJ1-6, with 8 positions matching TRBD1. CDR1 MNHEY and CDR2 SVGAGI come from the germline V gene. The CDR3 covers 15 residues. With V trimmed by 5 bases and J by 7 bases, 7 bases remained unmatched. CDR3 amino acids: CASSRQGLGNSPLHF. CDR3 DNA sequence: TGTGCCAGCAGTCGACAGGGGTTAGGAAATTCACCCCTCCACTTT.

The chain uses TRBV2 and TRBJ2-7; possibly TRBD2 for D (5 bases). The CDR3 loop spans 14 amino acids. Trimming took off 7 bases at V and 0 bases at J, with 13 bases between the two ends. Germline values: CDR1 SNHLY, CDR2 FYNNEI. This CDR3 is CASNNRGISYEQYF. As DNA, the CDR3 is TGTGCCAGCAATAATCGGGGAATCTCCTACGAGCAGTACTTC. The whole variable domain, remainder taken from reference TRBV2 and TRBJ2-7, is EPEVTQTPSHQVTQMGQEVILRCVPISNHLYFYWYRQILGQKVEFLVSFYNNEISEKSEIFDDQFSVERPDGSNFTLKIRSTKLEDSAMYFCASNNRGISYEQYFGPGTRLTVT.

V is TRBV18 and J is TRBJ2-1; tentatively, D is TRBD1 (6 bases). The CDR3 has 15 residues. V was clipped by 6 bases and J by 3 bases, with 15 bases between them. Per germline, CDR1 KGHSH and CDR2 LQKENI. The CDR3 region is CASSRSGDHYNEQFF. CDR3 DNA sequence: TGTGCCAGCTCTCGGTCAGGGGACCACTACAATGAGCAGTTCTTC.

J is TRBJ1-3 and V is TRBV4-2, with D unresolved. Germline V CDR1 and CDR2: LGHNA, YNFKEQ. CDR3 length equals 16 residues. V shed 0 bases and J shed 1 base, with 10 bases lying between them. CDR3 protein: CASSQDTSGSGNTIYF. As DNA, the CDR3 is TGTGCCAGCAGCCAAGATACGAGCGGGTCTGGAAACACCATATATTTT.

V usage is TRBV7-8 and J usage is TRBJ2-7, with 9 bases fitting TRBD1. The CDR3 consists of 14 residues. V was pared by 5 bases and J by 5 bases, with 7 bases of the junction left unmatched. Germline V gene sequence: CDR1 SGHVS, CDR2 FQNEAQ. The DNA for the CDR3 is TGTGCCAGCAGCGCCCGGGACAGGGTTCACGAGCAGTACTTC. Translation gives CASSARDRVHEQYF.

This chain connects TRBV28 to TRBJ1-2; the D gene is possibly TRBD1 (6 bases). Germline V gene lookup returns CDR1 MDHEN and CDR2 SYDVKM. V was trimmed by 0 bases and J by 4 bases, leaving 12 bases between them. The CDR3 has 15 amino acids. For the CDR3, the DNA is TGTGCCAGCAGTTTATGGTCGGGGGGCGGCTATGGCTACACCTTC. It translates to CASSLWSGGGYGYTF.

The rearrangement joins TRBV4-1 to TRBJ2-1; tentative D call: TRBD2 (5 bases). The length of the CDR3 is 17 residues. The V gene lost 1 base and the J gene lost 1 base, with 14 bases spanning the gap. Germline V CDR1 and CDR2: MGHRA, YSYEKL. The CDR3 loop reads CASSQGYQRSSYNEQFF. The CDR3 region has the DNA TGCGCCAGCAGCCAAGGGTACCAGCGGTCATCCTACAATGAGCAGTTCTTC.

The rearrangement joins TRBV5-8 to TRBJ1-5, with 8 nucleotides matching TRBD1. The CDR3 has 19 amino acids. V lost 0 bases and J lost 0; bases outside the gene matches: 11. The V gene's germline CDR1 is SGHTS and CDR2 YDEGEE. CDR3 DNA sequence: TGTGCCAGCAGCTTGGCGCTTTTGGACAGGGCCTATAGCAATCAGCCCCAGCATTTT. Its protein is CASSLALLDRAYSNQPQHF.

About this clone: The junction and the germline gene differ at one end; a read error may be behind it. The gene calls are TRBV6-5 and TRBJ1-3; D not certain. This CDR3 is 15 amino acids long. The germline V gene has CDR1 MNHEY and CDR2 SVGAGI. For the CDR3, the DNA is TGTGCCAGCAGCTACTCTCTCGTCTCTGGAAACACCATATATTTT. Translation gives CASSYSLVSGNTIYF.

The CDR3 nucleotides read TGTGCCAGCTCACCCGGCGACAGGCTCTCTGGAAACACCATATATTTT. It yields the protein CASSPGDRLSGNTIYF. V is TRBV18 and J is TRBJ1-3; maybe TRBD1 (6 bases). Germline lookup yields CDR1 KGHSH and CDR2 LQKENI. The CDR3 has 16 amino acids. Between the trimmed V and J ends, which lost 3 bases and 0 bases, there was a span of 12 bases.

The gene calls are TRBV29-1 and TRBJ1-2; D perhaps matches TRBD1 (5 bases). Germline values: CDR1 SQVTM, CDR2 ANQGSEA. The CDR3 totals 14 residues. V lost 0 bases to trimming and J lost 3 bases, with 11 bases between them. The CDR3 is CSVEDRAGHYGYTF. The CDR3 DNA reads TGCAGCGTTGAAGATAGGGCAGGGCACTATGGCTACACCTTC.

V and J are TRBV5-1 and TRBJ2-4, with D tentatively TRBD2 (5 bases). The V gene lost 7 bases and the J gene lost 8 bases, with 19 bases spanning the gap. CDR3 length: 14 residues. CDR1 SGHRS and CDR2 YFSETQ come from the germline V gene. The CDR3 region is CASALSRVPDIQYF. The CDR3 nucleotides are TGCGCCAGCGCCCTCTCGAGGGTTCCGGACATTCAGTACTTC.

The chain recombines TRBV20-1 with TRBJ2-7; no definite D call. V gave up 3 bases and J gave up 3 bases, with 12 bases separating them. The germline gives CDR1 DFQATT, CDR2 SNEGSKA (reference sequence). The CDR3 runs 13 residues. The CDR3 protein is CSASKSTGYEQYF. The CDR3, as DNA: TGCAGTGCTAGTAAATCCACCGGCTACGAGCAGTACTTC.

DNA of the CDR3: TGTGCCAGCAGTCCGTGGACAGGACCCCTCGACGAGCAGTACTTC. Amino acids: CASSPWTGPLDEQYF. The rearrangement joins TRBV27 to TRBJ2-7; 7 bases are a match to TRBD1. Looked up from germline, CDR1 is MNHEY and CDR2 is SMNVEV (reference sequence). The CDR3 runs to 15 residues. V trimming: 5 bases; J trimming: 5 bases; junction bases outside the gene matches: 12.

The rearrangement joins TRBV30 to TRBJ2-6; no clear D. The ends were cut back, 5 bases at V and 0 bases at J, with 8 bases in the middle. The CDR3 consists of 14 residues. Germline V gives CDR1 GTSNPN, CDR2 SVGIG (reference sequence). CDR3 in amino acids: CAWDTASGANVLTF. CDR3 nucleotides: TGTGCCTGGGATACAGCCTCTGGGGCCAACGTCCTGACTTTC. The full variable domain, with the rest looked up from reference TRBV30 and TRBJ2-6, is SQTIHQWPATLVQPVGSPLSLECTVEGTSNPNLYWYRQAAGRGLQLLFYSVGIGQISSEVPQNLSASRPQDRQFILSSKKLLLSDSGFYLCAWDTASGANVLTFGAGSRLTVL.

The CDR3 is CASSSVAGSPQGLSYEQYF. CDR3 DNA sequence: TGTGCCAGCAGTTCCGTAGCGGGAAGTCCCCAAGGTCTATCTTACGAGCAGTACTTC. The chain combines TRBV27 with TRBJ2-7; 8 nucleotides align to TRBD2. CDR1 and CDR2 (germline): MNHEY, SMNVEV (reference sequence). CDR3 length: 19 amino acids. V lost 4 bases, J lost 4 bases, and 21 bases stayed unmatched.

V and J are TRBV7-2 and TRBJ2-7; TRBD2 matches at 12 bases. V lost 4 bases to trimming and J lost 3 bases; unmatched junction nucleotides: 1. CDR3 length equals 14 residues. Germline-derived CDR1 and CDR2 are SGHTA and FQGNSA. The CDR3, as DNA: TGTGCCAGCAGCTGGACTAGCGGGGACTACGAGCAGTACTTC. It specifies CASSWTSGDYEQYF.